The 13 T cell receptor beta chains reported below all come from one sample, sequenced in a study of T-cell memory formation after mild COVID-19. TCRdb fed the 5' RACE reads into MiXCR, producing one record per CDR3 protein. The sample has some 130,000 distinct CDR3 sequences; 20% to 25% are singletons. The sequencing sample was made of PBMCs or a T cell subset sorted from them (not recorded which). These receptors were collected from an adult woman who had mild COVID-19 (a few samples of this study predate the infection). Cell type and time point are not known.

The chain is built from TRBV11-1 and TRBJ2-7, with 8 bases lining up with TRBD2. CDR1 SGHAT and CDR2 FQDESV come from the germline V gene (reference sequence). The ends lost 5 bases at V and 5 bases at J; junction bases unmatched: 8. The CDR3 has 14 residues. The CDR3 coding sequence is TGTGCCAGCAGCCCGGGACTAGGGCTCCACGAGCAGTACTTC. Its protein is CASSPGLGLHEQYF.

This sequence joins TRBV15 and TRBJ2-1; the D gene could be TRBD1 or TRBD2 (5 bases each). The V end lost 0 bases, the J end lost 6 bases, and 12 bases lay between the germline ends. The CDR3 has 15 residues. Germline V gene sequence: CDR1 LNHNV, CDR2 YYDKDF (reference sequence). The CDR3 DNA sequence: TGTGCCACCAGCAGAGACGTGGGACGAGGCAATGAGCAGTTCTTC. This encodes CATSRDVGRGNEQFF. Full variable domain (missing parts from reference TRBV15 and TRBJ2-1): DAMVIQNPRYQVTQFGKPVTLSCSQTLNHNVMYWYQQKSSQAPKLLFHYYDKDFNNEADTPDNFQSRRPNTSFCFLDIRSPGLGDTAMYLCATSRDVGRGNEQFFGPGTRLTVL.

This clonotype turned up a few times. The J gene is TRBJ2-3, the V gene TRBV11-2, with 12 bases matching TRBD2. V lost 5 bases, J lost 6 bases, and 6 bases stayed unmatched. This CDR3 contains 15 residues. Per germline, CDR1 SGHAT and CDR2 FQNNGV. CDR3 sequence reads: CASSRLAGAWDTQYF. DNA for the CDR3: TGTGCCAGCAGCCGACTAGCGGGAGCGTGGGATACGCAGTATTTT.

This clonotype was picked up a small number of times. The CDR3 DNA reads as TGCGCCAGCAGCTGGGGACTAGCGCCGGATTACAATGAGCAGTTCTTC. Protein: CASSWGLAPDYNEQFF. The chain has TRBV5-1 and TRBJ2-1; 10 bases fit TRBD2. V dropped 3 bases and J dropped 4; count of bases not matched to a gene: 7. Germline V gene data show CDR1 as SGHRS and CDR2 as YFSETQ. This CDR3 is built from 16 residues.

This clonotype was recorded many times. V is TRBV12-3 or TRBV12-4 and J is TRBJ2-1; 8 bases agree with TRBD2. V shed 5 bases and J 5 bases; nucleotides not matched to a gene: 11. CDR3 size: 16 residues. CDR3 nucleotides: TGTGCCAGCAGTCCCGTCCGGGGGGGGCGAGACAATGAGCAGTTCTTC. Its translation is CASSPVRGGRDNEQFF.

The genes are TRBV4-1 and TRBJ2-3; D unresolved. Between the trimmed V and J ends, which lost 1 base and 5 bases, there was a span of 4 bases. The CDR3 is made up of 12 amino acids. CDR1 and CDR2 from the germline V gene are MGHRA and YSYEKL. The DNA of the CDR3 is TGCGCCAGCAGCCAAGCCGGAGATACGCAGTATTTT. Its translation is CASSQAGDTQYF.

The chain joins TRBV12-3 or TRBV12-4 to TRBJ2-3; D not resolved. Trimming took 0 bases from V and 6 from J, leaving 10 bases between them. There are 14 residues in the CDR3. In DNA form, the CDR3 reads TGTGCCAGCAGTTTAGCCAGGCTCACGGATACGCAGTATTTT. Encoded protein: CASSLARLTDTQYF.

This clonotype has just a few counts. The chain has TRBV11-3 and TRBJ2-1, with no clear D. The length of the CDR3 is 13 residues. V gave up 1 base and J gave up 6 bases, with 7 bases separating them. In germline, CDR1 is SGHNT, CDR2 YENEEA. The CDR3 loop reads CASSLGSFNEQFF. The CDR3 DNA is TGTGCCAGCAGCTTAGGGTCGTTCAATGAGCAGTTCTTC. The variable domain in full, completed from reference TRBV11-3 and TRBJ2-1, reads EAGVVQSPRYKIIEKKQPVAFWCNPISGHNTLYWYLQNLGQGPELLIRYENEEAVDDSQLPKDRFSAERLKGVDSTLKIQPAELGDSAVYLCASSLGSFNEQFFGPGTRLTVL.

The CDR3 sequence is CASARGLYNEQFF. The CDR3 DNA sequence: TGTGCCAGCGCCCGAGGGTTGTACAATGAGCAGTTCTTC. V and J are TRBV12-3 or TRBV12-4 and TRBJ2-1; maybe TRBD2 (5 bases). This CDR3 region has 13 residues. Trimming cost V 8 bases and J 4 bases, with 12 bases left between them.

The chain employs TRBV4-2 and TRBJ2-1; D gene unclear. Germline lookup yields CDR1 LGHNA and CDR2 YNFKEQ. The germline V and J ends were trimmed by 5 bases and 1 base, with 12 bases remaining between them. The CDR3 runs to 15 residues. CDR3 region: CASSERYGSYNEQFF. The DNA of the CDR3 is TGTGCCAGCAGCGAGAGGTATGGATCCTACAATGAGCAGTTCTTC.

The rearrangement joins TRBV5-5 to TRBJ2-1, with a possible D match to TRBD1 (5 bases). V was clipped by 0 bases and J by 8 bases, with 12 bases between them. CDR3 size: 14 residues. The germline gives CDR1 SGHKS, CDR2 YYEKEE (reference sequence). This chain's CDR3 is CASSLAAPRDEQFF. The CDR3 DNA reads TGTGCCAGCAGCTTGGCGGCCCCCAGGGATGAGCAGTTCTTC.

This clonotype turned up a few times. The rearrangement uses TRBV5-1 and TRBJ1-4; D is undetermined. Between the trimmed V and J ends, which lost 2 bases and 4 bases, there was a span of 9 bases. The CDR3 is made up of 14 amino acids. Germline CDR1 and CDR2: SGHRS and YFSETQ. This chain's CDR3 is CASSFEGLNEKLFF. DNA of the CDR3: TGCGCCAGCAGCTTCGAAGGGCTTAATGAAAAACTGTTTTTT. The whole variable domain, filled in from reference TRBV5-1 and TRBJ1-4, reads KAGVTQTPRYLIKTRGQQVTLSCSPISGHRSVSWYQQTPGQGLQFLFEYFSETQRNKGNFPGRFSGRQFSNSRSEMNVSTLELGDSALYLCASSFEGLNEKLFFGSGTQLSVL.

This clonotype was picked up one time. The gene calls are TRBV6-1 and TRBJ2-7; D might be TRBD2 (5 bases). Germline lookup yields CDR1 MNHNS and CDR2 SASEGT. This CDR3 has 14 residues. Trimming removed 2 bases at V and 3 bases at J, with 11 bases between. The CDR3 nucleotides read TGTGCCAGCAGTGAACCGCTCCGGGGCTACGAGCAGTACTTC. Protein: CASSEPLRGYEQYF.